This T cell receptor (beta chain) came from a study of persistence of HIV-infected CD4 T cells (dated by TCRdb to between 2020 and 2021). Some background on the complete study: The study isolated CMV- and HIV-1 Gag-responding CD4+ T cells from ART-treated individuals to examine antigen-driven clonal expansion of HIV-1-infected cells. Participants had been on suppressive ART for a median of about eight years. Apart from a couple of participants who underwent leukapheresis at a single time point, peripheral blood samples of up to roughly 180 mL were collected from participants at multiple time points. TCRbeta sequencing assessed the clonality of all cells in each sorted population, while proviral sequencing assessed the clonality of infected cells. For the TCR cluster analysis across participants, 8 or 9 participants were included for CMV and six or seven participants for Gag. General findings and caveats noted by the study authors: Only a small number of individuals took part in the study, and only a limited range of antigens was tested. Degenerate expanded CDR3beta sequences were enriched in antigen-responding cells, suggesting convergent selection of CD4+ responses to CMV and Gag. TCR oligoclonality correlated with proviral oligoclonality within the same sorted populations. Bulk TCR analyses could not be restricted to the rare CMV-responding cells that actually carried HIV-1 proviruses. Significantly lower TCRbeta richness was observed in CMV- and Gag-responding cells than in anti-CD3/anti-CD28-responding cells, and higher oligoclonality was observed in CMV-responding cells than in CD3/CD28-stimulated and Gag-responding cells.

This specimen's treatment or condition label, interpreted: suppressive antiretroviral therapy. A pool of overlapping HIV-1 Gag 15-mer peptides, at 1 ug per peptide per mL, was used to stimulate the cells. Nonresponding CD40L-negative CD69-negative CD45RO-high memory CD4+ T cells were sorted as memory populations depleted of antigen-responding cells. Participants were HIV-1-infected adults who started suppressive ART during chronic infection. For at least 4 years, the participants' plasma HIV-1 RNA had been undetectable, below 50 copies/mL. To be included, a participant needed positive CMV serology and a CD4+ T cell count above 400 cells/uL. Before stimulation, PBMCs were isolated using density centrifugation and then depleted of CD8+ T cells. For roughly 17 hours, CD8-depleted PBMCs were stimulated with anti-CD28/CD49d costimulation, a CD40-blocking antibody, and enfuvirtide, which was added to prevent new infections. Cell sorting was done on a Beckman Coulter MoFlo Legacy or XDP sorter, and dead cells were excluded with propidium iodide. The QIAamp DNA Mini Kit was used for genomic DNA extraction from samples above one million cells, and the Quick-DNA Microprep Kit was used otherwise.

From a lookup of the germline V gene (reference sequence), CDR1 and CDR2 are LNHDA and SQIVND. The CDR3 holds 14 amino acids from the cysteine to the phenylalanine. The entry retains the CDR3 DNA only, 42 bases that are in frame from base 1. V and J are truncated by 3 bases and 8 bases respectively, leaving an intervening sequence of 14 bases. On this clone itself: Its antigen is currently not known. Per-nucleotide qualities are absent, and no much larger clonotype sits a single base away.

The immunoSEQ hsTCRB assay version 4 in survey mode was used to sequence TCRbeta repertoires from genomic DNA. Genomic DNA was diluted to about 9 ng/uL, and up to 1 ug per sample was used for TCRbeta sequencing. The paper's data handling went like this. TCRbeta data were analyzed in ImmunoSeq Analyzer 3.0, with diversity computed on productive nucleotide rearrangements. Lower-bound TCR diversity was estimated with the improved Chao index, and clonality with the Gini coefficient using the Immunarch R package. Different nucleotide rearrangements encoding the same CDR3beta amino acid sequence were treated as distinct clonotypes. Differential abundance analysis found TCRbeta sequences that were significantly enriched in antigen-responding cells compared with anti-CD3/anti-CD28-activated cells. GLIPH2 clustered TCRs by predicted peptide-MHC specificity, both within individual participants and across merged participant data sets. In its TCRdb copy, this immuneACCESS table keeps in-frame sequences only and misses some clones. Where compared with another copy, unresolved V genes explain less than half of these, and the others have no known cause. The V and J calls and clone size come from that table; D and trimming were worked out from the DNA. The sample table lists 64,000 or so clones, 65% to 75% of them with a count of one. The ten largest account for more than 1.5% of the sample.

The TCR was taken from an adult man with HIV who was CMV-seropositive. The sequence is built from TRBV19 and TRBJ1-5, with no reliable assignment of the D segment. The sequencing used CD4+ T cells sorted from PBMCs after roughly 20-hour stimulation, collected from a patient who received antiretroviral therapy. The cell subset or site label corresponds to: CD40L-CD69- CD45RO-high memory CD4 T cells not responding to Gag peptides. In nucleotide form, the sequence is TGTGCCAGTAGTATCTCACTCCATAGGGAGCCCCAGCATTTT. This translates into CASSISLHREPQHF.